A single sample gave rise to the 8 T cell receptor beta chains below, sequenced in a study of blood T cell repertoires in COVID-19. Sequencing used immunoSEQ multiplex PCR; TCRdb keeps in-frame clones, though not all of them. The sample lists about 310,000 clones; around 87% were seen once. Sequenced material: peripheral blood. The origin of the receptors is a woman aged 45-59 years who had recovered from COVID-19.

This chain connects TRBV15 to TRBJ1-2; D call uncertain. This CDR3 spans 17 amino acids. Per the germline V gene, CDR1 is LNHNV and CDR2 is YYDKDF (reference sequence). Trimming stripped 5 bases from V and 0 bases from J, with 19 bases between. Here the CDR3 reads CATSGGLAGAANYGYTF. CDR3 nucleotides: TGTGCCACCAGCGGAGGTTTGGCGGGAGCTGCTAACTATGGCTACACCTTC.

V is TRBV28 and J is TRBJ2-7, with 7 bases that match TRBD1. The V and J ends lost 6 bases and 3 bases, in that order; junction bases with no gene match: 11. Germline V gene data show CDR1 as MDHEN and CDR2 as SYDVKM. The CDR3 contains 15 residues. The CDR3 bases are TGTGCCAGCAGAAAATCGGGACAGATTAACTACGAGCAGTACTTC. As protein: CASRKSGQINYEQYF.

This clone has a single count. The chain carries TRBV18 and TRBJ1-1; D might be TRBD1 (5 bases). The CDR3 consists of 19 residues. Deletions cut 3 bases from V and 0 bases from J, with 23 bases between. Germline V gene sequence: CDR1 KGHSH, CDR2 LQKENI. The CDR3, as DNA: TGTGCCAGCTCACCCCGGGGTGGTGGAGGGGTAGGGGTGAACACTGAAGCTTTCTTT. It codes for CASSPRGGGGVGVNTEAFF.

This chain joins TRBV2 and TRBJ2-7, with D perhaps matching TRBD1 (5 bases). Trimming took off 6 bases at V and 9 bases at J, with 18 bases between the two ends. Looked up from germline, CDR1 is SNHLY and CDR2 is FYNNEI. The CDR3 contains 13 residues. CDR3 bases: TGTGCCAGCAGCCGGACAACTATCCTGGGGCAGTACTTC. Residues: CASSRTTILGQYF.

This clone occurred once. The chain links TRBV21-1 to TRBJ2-1; the table names TRBD2, a call not compared with the DNA. TRBV21-1 is assigned pseudogene status. The CDR3 covers 15 residues. CDR3 bases: TGTGCCAGCAGCAGTAAGGGGGGGACCTACAATGAGCAGTTCTTC. Translated, it gives CASSSKGGTYNEQFF.

The rearrangement links TRBV30 to TRBJ1-1; 9 bases agree with TRBD1. CDR1 is GTSNPN, CDR2 SVGIG, per germline (reference sequence). Trimming took 3 bases from V and 1 from J; bases not matched to a gene: 3. The CDR3 contains 14 residues. CDR3 loop: CAWSADRGNTEAFF. In DNA form, the CDR3 reads TGTGCCTGGAGCGCGGACAGGGGGAACACTGAAGCTTTCTTT.

This chain joins TRBV6-5 and TRBJ2-7; perhaps TRBD2 as D (6 bases). The CDR3 has 13 amino acids. Germline V gene data show CDR1 as MNHEY and CDR2 as SVGAGI. Deletions cut 6 bases from V and 2 bases from J, with 11 bases between. The CDR3: CASRRDSTYEQYF. CDR3 nucleotide sequence: TGTGCCAGCAGGCGGGACTCAACCTACGAGCAGTACTTC.

The chain uses TRBV7-9 and TRBJ2-7, with unresolved D. Deletions cut 2 bases from V and 5 bases from J, with 13 bases between. Germline V lookup: CDR1 SEHNR, CDR2 FQNEAQ (reference sequence). This CDR3 has 14 amino acids. CDR3 coding DNA: TGTGCCAGCAGCTTATTGACGACTTCTGACGAGCAGTACTTC. This gives the protein CASSLLTTSDEQYF.